The rows below give T cell receptor beta chains drawn from one sample of a study of T cell changes during pregnancy in multiple sclerosis. Assay used: immunoSEQ multiplex PCR; TCRdb lists only in-frame clones, some missing. The sample carries approximately 21,000 clones, approximately 90% recorded once. This material consisted of CD8+ T cells from peripheral blood mononuclear cells, taken in the first trimester of pregnancy. The origin of the receptors is a female donor with multiple sclerosis, enrolled in a pregnancy study. CDR3s include the opening cysteine and the closing phenylalanine or tryptophan. A D gene is named only where the DNA matches it firmly. Size values are once, few and many counts, or a class for expanded clones, and some rows have none.

CDR3: CASSIDGYNEQFF
DNA: TGTGCCAGTAGTATTGACGGGTACAATGAGCAGTTCTTC
J: TRBJ2-1
size: -
D: -
V: TRBV19

CDR3: CATGLGRLGDEQFF
DNA: TGTGCCACGGGGTTGGGTAGGCTAGGCGATGAGCAGTTCTTC
J: TRBJ2-1
size: -
D: -
V: TRBV13

CDR3: CASSLAGTGGPGQETQYF
DNA: TGTGCCAGCAGCTTAGCGGGTACGGGAGGGCCGGGGCAAGAGACCCAGTACTTC
J: TRBJ2-5
size: -
D: TRBD2
V: TRBV7-2

CDR3: CASSLKRSGEQFF
DNA: TGTGCCAGCAGTTTAAAGCGCTCGGGTGAGCAGTTCTTC
J: TRBJ2-1
size: -
D: -
V: TRBV27

CDR3: CASSIGSKNEKLFF
DNA: TGTGCCAGTAGTATAGGGAGCAAAAATGAAAAACTGTTTTTT
J: TRBJ1-4
size: once
D: -
V: TRBV19

CDR3: CASSSNRGQGLRELFF
DNA: TGTGCCAGCAGCTCGAACAGGGGACAGGGGCTTAGAGAGCTGTTTTTT
J: TRBJ2-2
size: -
D: TRBD1
V: TRBV7-9

CDR3: CASSQDTYEQYF
DNA: TGTGCCAGCAGCCAAGATACCTACGAGCAGTACTTC
J: TRBJ2-7
size: -
D: -
V: TRBV14

CDR3: CASSQAAGEADTQYF
DNA: TGTGCCAGCAGCCAAGCGGCGGGAGAGGCAGATACGCAGTATTTT
J: TRBJ2-3
size: -
D: TRBD2
V: TRBV4-2

CDR3: CASSQTGANTGELFF
DNA: TGTGCCAGCAGTCAGACAGGGGCGAACACCGGGGAGCTGTTTTTT
J: TRBJ2-2
size: -
D: TRBD1
V: TRBV6-6

CDR3: CASSYVWGDTEAFF
DNA: TGTGCCAGCAGTTACGTTTGGGGGGACACTGAAGCTTTCTTT
J: TRBJ1-1
size: once
D: -
V: TRBV6-5

CDR3: CASSEAAGWETQYF
DNA: TGTGCCAGCAGTGAAGCCGCAGGGTGGGAGACCCAGTACTTC
J: TRBJ2-5
size: -
D: -
V: TRBV6-1

CDR3: CASSLAGGNYAPLYNEQFF
DNA: TGTGCCAGCAGTTTAGCGGGAGGGAACTATGCCCCCCTCTACAATGAGCAGTTCTTC
J: TRBJ2-1
size: -
D: TRBD2
V: TRBV27

CDR3: CASSQQWTGSYEQYF
DNA: TGTGCCAGCAGCCAGCAGTGGACAGGGTCCTACGAGCAGTACTTC
J: TRBJ2-7
size: -
D: TRBD1
V: TRBV4-2

CDR3: CASSLWAGLNTEAFF
DNA: TGCGCCAGCAGCTTGTGGGCAGGGCTAAACACTGAAGCTTTCTTT
J: TRBJ1-1
size: -
D: -
V: TRBV5-1

CDR3: CASSGISGLGGYTF
DNA: TGTGCCAGCAGTGGAATCTCAGGGCTGGGTGGCTACACCTTC
J: TRBJ1-2
size: -
D: -
V: TRBV27

CDR3: CAISDRDRGWTEAFF
DNA: TGTGCCATCAGTGACCGGGACAGGGGGTGGACTGAAGCTTTCTTT
J: TRBJ1-1
size: -
D: TRBD1
V: TRBV10-3